The clone carrying this TCR beta chain showed up just a few times. Its specificity is unknown. Carried by the TCR beta cDNA libraries were unique molecular identifiers. Input amounts of roughly 0.9 to 10 million T cells were used. These gave around 500,000 cDNA molecules, so each molecule approximated one T cell. From the PCR reads, TCRdb called clonotypes with MiXCR, one entry per CDR3 protein. The table records around 770,000 distinct CDR3 sequences, 46% of them present only once. The data were obtained in a study of post-analysis software for immune sequencing data. Looking at the study overall: As for disease course, relapsing-remitting, secondary progressive and progressive-relapsing multiple sclerosis were all included.

Study-level findings and limits: Controls significantly exceeded multiple sclerosis patients in normalized Chao1 diversity.

The sample taken for sequencing was blood. The clonotype comes from a girl under 18 with multiple sclerosis.

The CDR3 protein is CASSMTGRNYGYTF. In nucleotides, the CDR3 is TGTGCCAGCAGCATGACAGGGAGGAACTATGGCTACACCTTC. The chain links TRBV5-5 to TRBJ1-2; TRBD1 aligns across 7 bases. This CDR3 has 14 residues. Germline V gives CDR1 SGHKS, CDR2 YYEKEE (reference sequence). Trimming took 4 bases from V and 2 from J; bases not matched to a gene: 5. The entire variable domain, with the rest obtained from reference TRBV5-5 and TRBJ1-2, is as follows: DAGVTQSPTHLIKTRGQQVTLRCSPISGHKSVSWYQQVLGQGPQFIFQYYEKEERGRGNFPDRFSARQFPNYSSELNVNALLLGDSALYLCASSMTGRNYGYTFGSGTRLTVV.